The TCR beta chain described here comes from a study of blood T cell repertoires in COVID-19. As for the study in general: The origin of the acute and convalescent COVID-19 samples was the United States, Italy and Spain. In each case, the material was cDNA or gDNA derived from T cells, B-cell-depleted T cells, or PBMCs.

Original data processing: Reference gene primers were amplified, and this amplification served to estimate nucleated cell counts. Using immunoSEQ multiplex PCR, the repertoire was profiled, and TCRdb retains in-frame clones only, with some absent. That table gives V, J and clone size, and the DNA gave D and trimming. Of tens of thousands of clones listed, more than 75% are singletons. The sequenced sample consisted of peripheral blood. The sequence was collected from a human donor in a cohort sampled during active COVID-19.

The CDR3 DNA sequence: TGCGCCAGCAGCGTGGTCCATAGGAACACTGAAGCTTTCTTT. It translates to CASSVVHRNTEAFF. This chain links TRBV10-2 with TRBJ1-1; no definite D call. The germline V gene has CDR1 WSHSY and CDR2 SAAADI. V was pared by 6 bases and J by 1 base, with 12 bases between. This CDR3 is 14 amino acids long.